This record covers a single T cell receptor (beta chain). Antigen: not known. From the reads, TCRdb called clonotypes with MiXCR, one entry per CDR3 protein. The table records 400,000 to 600,000 distinct CDR3 sequences, roughly 43% of them present only once. The data are from a study of T cell repertoires in cytomegalovirus infection. Study details: Recently identified HLA-C-restricted CMV epitopes were among the peptides used. Through public TCR beta signatures, both CMV infection and matching HLA type were indicated.

Study outcomes and limitations: HLA-C-restricted, CMV-specific TCR beta clonotypes were dominant ex vivo. Accumulated public TCR beta family frequency recognized individuals carrying CMV together with the relevant HLA.

This TCR was sampled from a human donor in good health (CMV status not recorded). Some clones in this sample may be carry-over from other donors' samples. The material sequenced was cultured PBMCs, taken from culture after CMV antigen stimulation.

The chain's CDR3 is CASSSTSGYNEQFF. For the CDR3, the DNA is TGTGCCAGCAGTTCGACTAGCGGCTACAATGAGCAGTTCTTC. The chain carries TRBV12-3 or TRBV12-4 and TRBJ2-1; 9 bases agree with TRBD2. The CDR3 is 14 residues long. V shed 4 bases and J 3 bases; nucleotides not matched to a gene: 1.